The next 18 T cell receptor beta chains were all read from a single sample in a study of T cell responses to AZD1222 COVID-19 vaccine. TCRdb's copy holds only in-frame clones and misses some; the assay was immunoSEQ multiplex PCR. In the table there are approximately 70,000 clones, 84% of which are singletons. Source: peripheral blood, taken on day 0 of AZD1222 vaccination. The receptors were gathered from an adult in good health.

In the case of this clone: One end of the junction fails to match germline, which may point to a read error. The chain couples TRBV6-5 to TRBJ2-7; D remains unclear. This CDR3 has 11 amino acids. CDR1 and CDR2 from the germline V gene are MNHEY and SVGAGI. In DNA form, the CDR3 reads TGTGCCAGTAGTTTAATGTACGAGCAGTACTTC. As protein: CASSLMYEQYF.

The rearrangement links TRBV9 to TRBJ1-2; TRBD1 might be the D (5 bases). CDR1 is SGDLS, CDR2 YYNGEE, per germline. The V end was cut by 4 bases, the J end by 5 bases, with 18 bases between. The length of the CDR3 is 15 residues. The CDR3 is CASSPSPGLQYGYTF. The CDR3 coding sequence is TGTGCCAGCAGCCCCTCCCCGGGACTGCAATATGGCTACACCTTC.

The chain couples TRBV2 to TRBJ2-2, with 11 bases lining up with TRBD2. Germline-derived CDR1 and CDR2 are SNHLY and FYNNEI. This CDR3 is 15 amino acids long. The junction had 0 bases not matched to a gene; V was cut back by 5 bases and J by 1 base. The CDR3 reads CASSLAGGNTGELFF. DNA for the CDR3: TGTGCCAGCAGTCTAGCGGGAGGGAACACCGGGGAGCTGTTTTTT.

The CDR3 loop reads CASRRQPNYGYTF. CDR3 coding DNA: TGTGCCAGCAGGCGACAGCCTAACTATGGCTACACCTTC. The gene calls are TRBV2 and TRBJ1-2; TRBD1 is a possible D gene (5 bases). This CDR3 contains 13 residues. CDR1 SNHLY and CDR2 FYNNEI come from the germline V gene. With 6 bases removed from V and 0 bases from J, the gap between germline ends came to 8 bases.

The chain is built from TRBV3-1 (or the pseudogene TRBV3-2) and TRBJ2-5; 15 bases match TRBD2. The CDR3 extends over 18 amino acids. V lost 3 bases, J lost 3 bases, and 8 bases stayed unmatched. Germline lookup yields CDR1 LGHDT and CDR2 YNNKEL (reference sequence). In DNA form, the CDR3 reads TGTGCCAGCAGCCATGGACTAGCGGGGGGGACCACGAAAGAGACCCAGTACTTC. Its protein product is CASSHGLAGGTTKETQYF.

The CDR3 spells CASAAVQGLSGYGYTF. The DNA of the CDR3 is TGTGCCAGCGCCGCGGTGCAGGGTTTATCGGGCTATGGCTACACCTTC. J is TRBJ1-2 and V is TRBV4-2, with D possibly being TRBD1 (5 bases). Germline CDR1 and CDR2: LGHNA and YNFKEQ. The CDR3 covers 16 residues. V was pared by 8 bases and J by 4 bases, with 23 bases between.

This chain's CDR3 is CAWKGGATNEKLFF. In DNA, the CDR3 is TGTGCCTGGAAAGGGGGAGCAACTAATGAAAAACTGTTTTTT. V usage is TRBV30 and J usage is TRBJ1-4, with a weak D call TRBD1 (6 bases). V was cut by 4 bases and J by 0 bases, with 9 bases left in between. The CDR3 covers 14 residues. CDR1 is GTSNPN and CDR2 is SVGIG in the germline V gene (reference sequence).

V gene TRBV6-5 combines with J gene TRBJ2-5, with unresolved D. Germline CDR1 reads MNHEY; CDR2 reads SVGAGI. The CDR3 is 12 amino acids. Trimming stripped 4 bases from V and 4 bases from J, with 7 bases between. DNA of the CDR3: TGTGCCAGCAGTTCGTCGCGAGAGACCCAGTACTTC. Translation: CASSSSRETQYF.

This clone was seen a single time. This chain links TRBV5-4 with TRBJ2-5; the D gene could be TRBD1 or TRBD2 (5 bases each). This CDR3 has 16 residues. CDR1 and CDR2 (germline): SGHNT, YYREEE (reference sequence). Trimming took off 0 bases at V and 7 bases at J, with 19 bases between the two ends. The CDR3 region has the DNA TGTGCCAGCAGCTTGGAGGGTTCCGGGGCGGCCATGACCCAGTACTTC. Amino acids: CASSLEGSGAAMTQYF. Together with reference TRBV5-4 and TRBJ2-5, the CDR3 gives the full variable domain: ETGVTQSPTHLIKTRGQQVTLRCSSQSGHNTVSWYQQALGQGPQFIFQYYREEENGRGNFPPRFSGLQFPNYSSELNVNALELDDSALYLCASSLEGSGAAMTQYFGPGTRLLVL.

The genes are TRBV6-6 and TRBJ2-7; D not certain. Germline V gives CDR1 MNHNY, CDR2 SVGAGI (reference sequence). The V end was cut by 2 bases, the J end by 1 base, with 12 bases between. The CDR3 length is 15 residues. This CDR3 is CASSYQEPQSYEQYF. DNA for the CDR3: TGTGCCAGCAGTTACCAGGAGCCACAATCCTACGAGCAGTACTTC.

The V and J genes are TRBV9 and TRBJ2-2; unclear D gene. V lost 5 bases, J lost 1 base, and 12 bases lay in between. Germline CDR1 is SGDLS and CDR2 is YYNGEE. The CDR3 is made up of 15 amino acids. The CDR3 sequence: CASSVIPENTGELFF. DNA for the CDR3: TGTGCCAGCAGTGTCATCCCGGAGAACACCGGGGAGCTGTTTTTT.

V usage is TRBV7-9 and J usage is TRBJ1-6; D gene ambiguous. The CDR3 runs 8 residues. Germline loops: CDR1 SEHNR, CDR2 FQNEAQ (reference sequence). Trimming removed 5 bases from V and 14 bases from J, with 1 base in between. Here the CDR3 DNA reads TGTGCCAGCAGCACCCTCCACTTT. Its protein is CASSTLHF. Variable domain in full (rest from reference TRBV7-9 and TRBJ1-6): DTGVSQNPRHKITKRGQNVTFRCDPISEHNRLYWYRQTLGQGPEFLTYFQNEAQLEKSRLLSDRFSAERPKGSFSTLEIQRTEQGDSAMYLCASSTLHFGNGTRLTVT.

V gene TRBV5-1 combines with J gene TRBJ1-2; TRBD1 is a possible D gene (5 bases). The CDR3 runs 12 residues. Germline CDR1 SGHRS, CDR2 YFSETQ. Deletions cut 7 bases from V and 2 bases from J, with 9 bases between. The CDR3 sequence: CASGGDNYGYTF. In DNA form, the CDR3 reads TGCGCCAGCGGCGGGGACAACTATGGCTACACCTTC. The full variable domain, with the rest looked up from reference TRBV5-1 and TRBJ1-2, is KAGVTQTPRYLIKTRGQQVTLSCSPISGHRSVSWYQQTPGQGLQFLFEYFSETQRNKGNFPGRFSGRQFSNSRSEMNVSTLELGDSALYLCASGGDNYGYTFGSGTRLTVV.

In its sample, this clone ranks as medium-sized (0.01 to 0.1%). V usage is TRBV4-3 and J usage is TRBJ2-1, with unresolved D. Germline V gene sequence: CDR1 LGHNA, CDR2 YSLEER. The V end was cut by 0 bases, the J end by 3 bases, with 27 bases between. This CDR3 is 21 amino acids long. CDR3 amino acids: CASSQDPPPGPLQIRYNEQFF. DNA of the CDR3: TGCGCCAGCAGCCAAGATCCCCCACCGGGTCCTCTCCAGATCCGCTACAATGAGCAGTTCTTC.

The CDR3 protein is CASSLDDNSPLHF. The CDR3 DNA is TGCGCCAGCAGCTTGGACGATAATTCACCCCTCCACTTT. V gene TRBV5-1 combines with J gene TRBJ1-6; D is unresolved. The germline CDR1 and CDR2 sequences are SGHRS and YFSETQ. Trimming left V 0 bases short and J 5 bases short, with 3 bases between. The CDR3 loop spans 13 amino acids.

The V gene is TRBV6-2 or TRBV6-3, the J gene TRBJ2-7; no clear D. V shed 2 bases and J shed 2 bases, with 7 bases lying between them. From germline, CDR1 is MNHEY and CDR2 SVGEGT. This CDR3 spans 13 amino acids. The CDR3 here is CASSYGETYEQYF. The CDR3 DNA follows: TGTGCCAGCAGTTACGGCGAGACCTACGAGCAGTACTTC.

V usage is TRBV2 and J usage is TRBJ1-2; 8 bases line up with TRBD1. The germline V gene encodes CDR1 SNHLY and CDR2 FYNNEI. V shed 8 bases, J shed 1 base, and the junction held 3 bases outside the gene matches. The CDR3 spans 13 residues. The CDR3: CASYTGGNYGYTF. For the CDR3, the DNA is TGTGCCAGCTATACAGGGGGTAACTATGGCTACACCTTC. Complete variable domain (other parts from reference TRBV2 and TRBJ1-2): EPEVTQTPSHQVTQMGQEVILRCVPISNHLYFYWYRQILGQKVEFLVSFYNNEISEKSEIFDDQFSVERPDGSNFTLKIRSTKLEDSAMYFCASYTGGNYGYTFGSGTRLTVV.

This chain joins TRBV28 and TRBJ1-1, with D unclear. Trimming left V 3 bases short and J 4 bases short, with 15 bases between. The CDR3 covers 15 residues. CDR1 is MDHEN and CDR2 is SYDVKM in the germline V gene. CDR3 loop: CASSLSLGVSTEAFF. The CDR3 DNA is TGTGCCAGCAGTTTGTCATTGGGCGTAAGCACTGAAGCTTTCTTT.